One sample yielded the 14 T cell receptor beta chains listed below, sequenced in a study of shared clonotypes between healthy human individuals. Sequenced by immunoSEQ multiplex PCR; TCRdb stores in-frame clones only, minus some. The data hold around 1.4 million clones, with approximately 98.5% observed a single time. The sequencing input was naive CD4+ T cells sorted from blood. Stated subset: CD45RA+ positively selected. These receptors were collected from a man aged 25 to 45 in good health.

The gene calls are TRBV10-3 and TRBJ2-1; D may be TRBD1 (5 bases). Trimming took 0 bases from V and 0 from J, leaving 12 bases between them. The CDR3 spans 17 residues. Germline-derived CDR1 and CDR2 are ENHRY and SYGVKD. This chain's CDR3 is CAISESARVSSYNEQFF. The CDR3 DNA sequence: TGTGCCATCAGTGAGTCAGCCAGGGTCAGCTCCTACAATGAGCAGTTCTTC.

The rearrangement joins TRBV5-1 to TRBJ2-5; 10 nucleotides agree with TRBD2. In germline, CDR1 is SGHRS, CDR2 YFSETQ. The CDR3 spans 15 residues. The ends lost 0 bases at V and 5 bases at J; junction bases unmatched: 4. Here the CDR3 reads CASSLVAGGAETQYF. The DNA of the CDR3 is TGCGCCAGCAGCTTGGTAGCGGGAGGAGCGGAGACCCAGTACTTC.

The chain employs TRBV7-9 and TRBJ2-2, with D hard to call. V lost 2 bases and J lost 2, with 9 bases in between. Per germline, CDR1 SEHNR and CDR2 FQNEAQ (reference sequence). The CDR3 has 15 amino acids. The CDR3 protein is CASSLRPGNTGELFF. The CDR3 DNA follows: TGTGCCAGCAGCTTACGGCCAGGAAACACCGGGGAGCTGTTTTTT.

The CDR3 sequence: CASSLEPLTRSYF. The CDR3 coding sequence is TGCGCCAGCAGCTTGGAACCGCTTACTAGGTCTTACTTC. This chain joins TRBV5-1 and TRBJ2-7; weak D call: TRBD2 (5 bases). The CDR3 spans 13 residues. With 0 bases removed from V and 13 bases from J, the gap between germline ends came to 17 bases. Germline CDR1 SGHRS, CDR2 YFSETQ.

The chain is built from TRBV18 and TRBJ2-1; D is unclear. CDR1 KGHSH and CDR2 LQKENI come from the germline V gene. V shed 1 base and J shed 8 bases, with 6 bases lying between them. The length of the CDR3 is 12 residues. The CDR3 loop is CASSPLIYEQFF. Written as DNA, the CDR3 is TGTGCCAGCTCACCACTAATCTATGAGCAGTTCTTC. The full variable domain, with the rest looked up from reference TRBV18 and TRBJ2-1, is NAGVMQNPRHLVRRRGQEARLRCSPMKGHSHVYWYRQLPEEGLKFMVYLQKENIIDESGMPKERFSAEFPKEGPSILRIQQVVRGDSAAYFCASSPLIYEQFFGPGTRLTVL.

The chain joins TRBV11-2 to TRBJ2-3; 8 bases are a match to TRBD2. The V gene's germline CDR1 is SGHAT and CDR2 FQNNGV. This CDR3 is 16 amino acids long. With V trimmed by 8 bases and J by 5 bases, 15 bases remained unmatched. The CDR3 here is CASLPRAGRALDTQYF. The CDR3 bases are TGTGCCAGCCTCCCGCGCGCCGGGAGGGCCCTAGATACGCAGTATTTT. The whole variable domain, remainder taken from reference TRBV11-2 and TRBJ2-3, is EAGVAQSPRYKIIEKRQSVAFWCNPISGHATLYWYQQILGQGPKLLIQFQNNGVVDDSQLPKDRFSAERLKGVDSTLKIQPAKLEDSAVYLCASLPRAGRALDTQYFGPGTRLTVL.

This rearrangement joins TRBV18 to TRBJ2-1; 9 bases agree with TRBD1. J gave up 5 bases and V 4 bases, and 9 bases lay outside the gene matches. Per the germline V gene, CDR1 is KGHSH and CDR2 is LQKENI. The CDR3 length is 16 residues. In nucleotides, the CDR3 is TGTGCCAGCTCACGAAAGACCGGGACAGGGAACAATGAGCAGTTCTTC. Residues: CASSRKTGTGNNEQFF.

V is TRBV4-1 and J is TRBJ2-7; 8 bases fit TRBD2. Trimming took 4 bases from V and 2 from J; bases not matched to a gene: 10. The CDR3 has 16 amino acids. Germline CDR1 reads MGHRA; CDR2 reads YSYEKL. CDR3 bases: TGCGCCAGCAGCCCATCCAGGCAAGCGGGAGCCTACGAGCAGTACTTC. Amino acids: CASSPSRQAGAYEQYF.

The genes are TRBV9 and TRBJ2-2; 10 bases are shared with TRBD1. The CDR3 covers 18 residues. Per germline, CDR1 SGDLS and CDR2 YYNGEE. J was trimmed by 6 bases and V by 4 bases; bases with no gene match: 15. The CDR3 DNA follows: TGTGCCAGCAGCCACCGAGGGGCGGGACAGGGGATGGCCGGGGAGCTGTTTTTT. This gives the protein CASSHRGAGQGMAGELFF.

The genes are TRBV7-2 and TRBJ2-7; D not certain. Per the germline V gene, CDR1 is SGHTA and CDR2 is FQGNSA. Trimming left V 5 bases short and J 0 bases short, with 11 bases between. There are 14 residues in the CDR3. The CDR3 spells CASSPARFSYEQYF. The DNA for the CDR3 is TGTGCCAGCAGCCCCGCTAGATTCTCCTACGAGCAGTACTTC.

This clone was picked up one time. The V gene is TRBV28, the J gene TRBJ2-7; D may correspond to TRBD1 or TRBD2 (5 bases each). Germline assignment: CDR1 MDHEN and CDR2 SYDVKM. The V end was cut by 5 bases, the J end by 3 bases, with 17 bases between. CDR3 length: 15 residues. Here the CDR3 reads CASSPPFQGRYEQYF. In nucleotides, the CDR3 is TGTGCCAGCAGTCCTCCATTCCAGGGACGCTACGAGCAGTACTTC.

CDR3 sequence: CASSLDFSWGNTIYF. For the CDR3, the DNA is TGTGCCAGCAGCTTAGATTTCAGTTGGGGAAACACCATATATTTT. V gene TRBV11-2 combines with J gene TRBJ1-3; D is ambiguous. The V end lost 0 bases, the J end lost 4 bases, and 10 bases lay between the germline ends. CDR3 length: 15 residues. The germline V gene has CDR1 SGHAT and CDR2 FQNNGV.

This clone was found once. This chain links TRBV11-2 with TRBJ2-3; 13 bases agree with TRBD2. J was trimmed by 10 bases and V by 3 bases; bases with no gene match: 13. Germline CDR1 and CDR2: SGHAT and FQNNGV. The CDR3 runs 17 residues. The CDR3 DNA reads as TGTGCCAGCAGCTTCAAGATGGGACTAGCGGGATCAGTCGCGCAGTATTTT. It is translated as CASSFKMGLAGSVAQYF.

Details on this clone: This CDR3 is also generated by other DNA sequences in the sample. The CDR3 loop is CASGSYEQYF. CDR3 nucleotides: TGTGCCAGCGGGTCCTACGAGCAGTACTTC. V gene TRBV28 combines with J gene TRBJ2-7; D not certain. Per germline, CDR1 MDHEN and CDR2 SYDVKM. The CDR3 extends over 10 amino acids. Trimming left V 8 bases short and J 1 base short, with 3 bases between.